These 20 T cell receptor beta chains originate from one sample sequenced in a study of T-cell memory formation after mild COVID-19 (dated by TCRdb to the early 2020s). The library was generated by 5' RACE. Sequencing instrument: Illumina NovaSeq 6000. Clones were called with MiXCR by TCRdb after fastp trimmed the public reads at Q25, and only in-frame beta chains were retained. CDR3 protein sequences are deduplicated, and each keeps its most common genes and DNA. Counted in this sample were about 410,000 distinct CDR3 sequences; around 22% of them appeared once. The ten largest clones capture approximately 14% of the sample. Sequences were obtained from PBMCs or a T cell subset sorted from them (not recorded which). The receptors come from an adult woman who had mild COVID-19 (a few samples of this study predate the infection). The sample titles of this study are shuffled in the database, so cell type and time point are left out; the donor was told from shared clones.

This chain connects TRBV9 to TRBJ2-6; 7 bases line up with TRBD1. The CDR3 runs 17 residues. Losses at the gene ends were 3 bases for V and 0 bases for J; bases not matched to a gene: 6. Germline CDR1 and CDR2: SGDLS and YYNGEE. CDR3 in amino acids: CASSALGQFSGANVLTF. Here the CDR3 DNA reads TGTGCCAGCAGCGCTCTGGGACAGTTCTCTGGGGCCAACGTCCTGACTTTC.

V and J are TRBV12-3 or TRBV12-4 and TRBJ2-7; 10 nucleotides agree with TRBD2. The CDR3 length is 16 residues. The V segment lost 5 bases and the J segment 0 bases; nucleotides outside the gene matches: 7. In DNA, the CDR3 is TGTGCCAGCAGTCTCTCTAGCGGGGGAAGCTCCTACGAGCAGTACTTC. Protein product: CASSLSSGGSSYEQYF.

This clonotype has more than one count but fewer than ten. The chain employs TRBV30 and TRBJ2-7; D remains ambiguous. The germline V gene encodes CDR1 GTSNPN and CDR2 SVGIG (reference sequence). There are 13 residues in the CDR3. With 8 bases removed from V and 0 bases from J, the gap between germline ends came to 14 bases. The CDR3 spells CAMEMRSSYEQYF. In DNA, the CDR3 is TGTGCCATGGAAATGCGGAGCTCCTACGAGCAGTACTTC.

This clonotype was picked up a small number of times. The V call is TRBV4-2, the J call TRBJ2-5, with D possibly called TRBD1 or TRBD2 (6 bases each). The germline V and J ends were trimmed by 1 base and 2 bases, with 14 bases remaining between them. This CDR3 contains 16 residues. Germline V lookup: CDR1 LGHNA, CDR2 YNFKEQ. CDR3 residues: CASSQAGGGEQETQYF. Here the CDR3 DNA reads TGTGCCAGCAGCCAAGCCGGAGGGGGAGAACAAGAGACCCAGTACTTC.

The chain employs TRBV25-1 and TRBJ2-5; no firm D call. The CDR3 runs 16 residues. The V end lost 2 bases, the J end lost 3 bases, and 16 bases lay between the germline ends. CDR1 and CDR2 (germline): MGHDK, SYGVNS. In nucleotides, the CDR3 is TGTGCCAGCAGTGAAGGCGGAGCCCTCGGTAAAGAGACCCAGTACTTC. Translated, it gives CASSEGGALGKETQYF.

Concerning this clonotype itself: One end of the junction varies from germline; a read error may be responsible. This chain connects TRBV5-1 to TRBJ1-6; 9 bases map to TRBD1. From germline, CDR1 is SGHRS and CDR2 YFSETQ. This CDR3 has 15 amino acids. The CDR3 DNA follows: TGCGCCAGCAGCCCGCCCGGACAGGGGAATTCACCACTCCACTTT. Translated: CASSPPGQGNSPLHF.

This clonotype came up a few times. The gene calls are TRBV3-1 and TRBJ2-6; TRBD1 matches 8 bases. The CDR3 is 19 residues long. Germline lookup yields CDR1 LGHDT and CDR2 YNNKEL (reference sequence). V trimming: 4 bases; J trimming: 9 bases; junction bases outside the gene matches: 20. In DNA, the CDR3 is TGTGCCAGCAGCCGAACGGAACCCTATCCAGGGGGCGCCGGCAACGTCCTGACTTTC. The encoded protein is CASSRTEPYPGGAGNVLTF.

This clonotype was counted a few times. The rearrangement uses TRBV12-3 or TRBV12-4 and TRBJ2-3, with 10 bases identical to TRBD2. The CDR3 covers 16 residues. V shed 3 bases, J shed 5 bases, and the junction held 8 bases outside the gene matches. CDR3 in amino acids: CASSFGTLAGKDTQYF. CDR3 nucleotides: TGTGCCAGCAGTTTCGGTACACTAGCGGGGAAAGATACGCAGTATTTT.

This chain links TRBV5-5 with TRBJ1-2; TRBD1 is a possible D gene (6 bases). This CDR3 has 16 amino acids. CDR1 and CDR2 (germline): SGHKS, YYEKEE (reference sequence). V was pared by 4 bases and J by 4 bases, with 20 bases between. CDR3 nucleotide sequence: TGTGCCAGCAGCGTTGCTCTCGGACAGACCTTCTATGGCTACACCTTC. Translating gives CASSVALGQTFYGYTF.

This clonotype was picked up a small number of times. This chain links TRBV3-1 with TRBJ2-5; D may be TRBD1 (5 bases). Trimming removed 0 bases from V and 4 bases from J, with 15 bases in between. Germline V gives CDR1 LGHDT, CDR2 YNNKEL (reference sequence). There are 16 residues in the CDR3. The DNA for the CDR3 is TGTGCCAGCAGCCAAGATCCGGGCAGGGCTGGAGAGACCCAGTACTTC. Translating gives CASSQDPGRAGETQYF.

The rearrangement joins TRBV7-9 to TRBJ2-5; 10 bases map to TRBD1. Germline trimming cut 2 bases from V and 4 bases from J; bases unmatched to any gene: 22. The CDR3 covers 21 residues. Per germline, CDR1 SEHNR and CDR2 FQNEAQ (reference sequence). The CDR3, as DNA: TGTGCCAGCAGCTTACCCTCCGATGCGCAGCATGGACAGGGGGTTTCAGAGACCCAGTACTTC. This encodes CASSLPSDAQHGQGVSETQYF.

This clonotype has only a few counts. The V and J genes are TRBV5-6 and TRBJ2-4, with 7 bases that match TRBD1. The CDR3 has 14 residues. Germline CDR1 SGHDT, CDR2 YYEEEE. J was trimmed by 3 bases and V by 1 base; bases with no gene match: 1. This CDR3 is CASSLRQGKNIQYF. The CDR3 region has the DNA TGTGCCAGCAGCTTGAGACAGGGCAAAAACATTCAGTACTTC.

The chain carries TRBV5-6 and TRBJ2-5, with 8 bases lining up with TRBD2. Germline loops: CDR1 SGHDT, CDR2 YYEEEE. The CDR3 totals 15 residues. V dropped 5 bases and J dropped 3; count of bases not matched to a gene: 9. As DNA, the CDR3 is TGTGCCAGCAGTCCCGTAGCGGGACGGGAAGAGACCCAGTACTTC. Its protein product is CASSPVAGREETQYF.

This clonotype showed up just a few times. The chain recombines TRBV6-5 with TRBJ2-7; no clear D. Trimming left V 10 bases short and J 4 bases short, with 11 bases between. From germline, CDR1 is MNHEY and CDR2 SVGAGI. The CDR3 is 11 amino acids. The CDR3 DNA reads TGTGCCACCAGCAGTTCTTACGAGCAGTACTTC. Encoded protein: CATSSSYEQYF.

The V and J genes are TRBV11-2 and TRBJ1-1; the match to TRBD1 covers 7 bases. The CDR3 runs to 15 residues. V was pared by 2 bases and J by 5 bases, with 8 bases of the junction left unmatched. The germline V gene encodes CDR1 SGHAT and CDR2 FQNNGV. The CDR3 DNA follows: TGTGCCAGCAGCTTAACATCAGGGGGTCGAACTGAAGCTTTCTTT. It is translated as CASSLTSGGRTEAFF. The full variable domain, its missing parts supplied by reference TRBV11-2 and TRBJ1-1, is EAGVAQSPRYKIIEKRQSVAFWCNPISGHATLYWYQQILGQGPKLLIQFQNNGVVDDSQLPKDRFSAERLKGVDSTLKIQPAKLEDSAVYLCASSLTSGGRTEAFFGQGTRLTVV.

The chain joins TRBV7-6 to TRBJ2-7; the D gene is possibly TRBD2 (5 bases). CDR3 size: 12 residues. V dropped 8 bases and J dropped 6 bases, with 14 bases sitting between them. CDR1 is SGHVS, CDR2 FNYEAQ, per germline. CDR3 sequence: CASGLTSTEQYF. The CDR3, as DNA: TGTGCCAGCGGACTCACGTCGACCGAGCAGTACTTC.

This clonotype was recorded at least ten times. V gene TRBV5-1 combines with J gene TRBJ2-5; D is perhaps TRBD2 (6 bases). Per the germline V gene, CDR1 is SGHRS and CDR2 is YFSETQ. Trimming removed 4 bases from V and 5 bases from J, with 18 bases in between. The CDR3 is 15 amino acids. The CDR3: CASSTGTPGVETQYF. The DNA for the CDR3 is TGCGCCAGCAGCACCGGGACTCCGGGGGTCGAGACCCAGTACTTC.

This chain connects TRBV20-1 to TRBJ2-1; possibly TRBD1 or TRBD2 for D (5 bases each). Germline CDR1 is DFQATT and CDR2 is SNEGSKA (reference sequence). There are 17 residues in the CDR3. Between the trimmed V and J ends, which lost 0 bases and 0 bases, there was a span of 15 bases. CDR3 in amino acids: CSARDPAGTSSYNEQFF. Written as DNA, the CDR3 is TGCAGTGCTAGAGATCCGGCCGGGACGAGCTCCTACAATGAGCAGTTCTTC.

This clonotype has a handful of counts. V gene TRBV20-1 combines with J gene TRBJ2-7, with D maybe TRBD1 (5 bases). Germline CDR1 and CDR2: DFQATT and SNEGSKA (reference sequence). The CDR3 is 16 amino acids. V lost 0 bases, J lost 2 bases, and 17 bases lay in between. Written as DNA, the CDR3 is TGCAGTGCTAGAGATGTGCAGGGTGCCTTCCCCTACGAGCAGTACTTC. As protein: CSARDVQGAFPYEQYF.

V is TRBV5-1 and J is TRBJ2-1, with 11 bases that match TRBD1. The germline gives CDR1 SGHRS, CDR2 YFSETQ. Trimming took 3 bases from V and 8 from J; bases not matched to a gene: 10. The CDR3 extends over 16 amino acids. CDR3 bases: TGCGCCAGCAGCTCGGGACAGGGGGTAATCATCTATGAGCAGTTCTTC. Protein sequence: CASSSGQGVIIYEQFF.